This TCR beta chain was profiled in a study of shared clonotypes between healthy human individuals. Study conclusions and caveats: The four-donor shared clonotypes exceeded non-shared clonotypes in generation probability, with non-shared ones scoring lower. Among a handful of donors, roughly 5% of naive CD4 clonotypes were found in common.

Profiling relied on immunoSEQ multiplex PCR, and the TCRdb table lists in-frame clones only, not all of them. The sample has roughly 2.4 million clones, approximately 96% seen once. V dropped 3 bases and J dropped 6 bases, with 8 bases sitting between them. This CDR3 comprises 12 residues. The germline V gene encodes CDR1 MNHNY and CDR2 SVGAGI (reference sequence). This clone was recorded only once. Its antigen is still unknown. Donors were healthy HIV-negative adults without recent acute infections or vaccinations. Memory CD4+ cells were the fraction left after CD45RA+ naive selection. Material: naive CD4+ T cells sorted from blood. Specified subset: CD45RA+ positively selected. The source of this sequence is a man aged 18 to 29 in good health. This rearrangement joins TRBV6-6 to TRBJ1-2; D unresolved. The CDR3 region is CASSYTGNGYTF. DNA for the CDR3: TGTGCCAGCAGTTATACGGGGAATGGCTACACCTTC.